This is a list of T cell receptor beta chains from one sample in a study of shared clonotypes between healthy human individuals. The repertoire was sequenced with immunoSEQ multiplex PCR; TCRdb's copy has only in-frame clones and lacks some. The profile covers 550,000 to 750,000 clones, with roughly nine tenths appearing a single time and about 24% taken by the ten largest. What was sequenced was naive CD8+ T cells sorted from blood. The receptors here all came from a man in his thirties or forties in good health. CDR3s include the opening cysteine and the closing phenylalanine or tryptophan. The D gene is left open where the match is weak. Not every row has a clone size; where given, it reads once, few, many or a size class.

D gene	V gene	CDR3 length	clone size	J gene	CDR3 protein	CDR3 DNA
TRBD2	TRBV7-6	14	NA	TRBJ2-7	CASSLGGGSYEQYF	TGTGCCAGCAGCTTAGGTGGCGGGAGCTACGAGCAGTACTTC
NA	TRBV19	13	once	TRBJ1-1	CASSPTGGTEAFF	TGTGCCAGTAGTCCTACGGGAGGTACTGAAGCTTTCTTT
TRBD1	TRBV27	13	NA	TRBJ1-2	CASSYDRGGGYTF	TGTGCCAGCAGTTACGACAGGGGCGGGGGCTACACCTTC
NA	TRBV7-8	14	NA	TRBJ2-7	CASSTGTLDYEQYF	TGTGCCAGCAGCACAGGGACTTTAGACTACGAGCAGTACTTC
NA	TRBV5-5	13	NA	TRBJ1-1	CASSSDLNTEAFF	TGTGCCAGCAGCTCTGACCTGAACACTGAAGCTTTCTTT
NA	TRBV11-2	18	NA	TRBJ2-3	CASSLVISDRPGSDTQYF	TGTGCCAGCAGCTTAGTAATTTCTGACCGTCCGGGGTCAGATACGCAGTATTTT
NA	TRBV28	14	once	TRBJ1-5	CASRDIDSNQPQHF	TGTGCCAGCAGGGATATAGATAGCAATCAGCCCCAGCATTTT
TRBD2	TRBV7-3	15	NA	TRBJ2-1	CASSLTGGSYNEQFF	TGTGCCAGCAGCTTAACGGGGGGGTCCTACAATGAGCAGTTCTTC
NA	TRBV11-2	17	NA	TRBJ2-2	CASSPPLNRGGTGELFF	TGTGCCAGCAGCCCTCCACTAAACAGGGGAGGGACCGGGGAGCTGTTTTTT
NA	TRBV28	14	once	TRBJ2-2	CASSLAENTGELFF	TGTGCCAGCAGTTTGGCGGAGAACACCGGGGAGCTGTTTTTT
NA	TRBV4-1	15	NA	TRBJ2-1	CASSPTLSSYNEQFF	TGCGCCAGCAGCCCTACACTTAGCTCCTACAATGAGCAGTTCTTC
TRBD2	TRBV4-1	14	NA	TRBJ2-1	CASSLLAVANEQFF	TGCGCCAGCAGCCTACTAGCGGTAGCTAATGAGCAGTTCTTC
NA	TRBV5-4	13	few	TRBJ1-2	CASSRDRPDGYTF	TGTGCCAGCAGCCGTGACAGGCCCGATGGCTACACCTTC
NA	TRBV19	13	once	TRBJ2-7	CASSIYQGYEQYF	TGTGCCAGTAGTATATATCAGGGTTACGAGCAGTACTTC
NA	TRBV14	18	NA	TRBJ2-5	CASSQVWDRPVGKETQYF	TGTGCCAGCAGCCAAGTTTGGGACCGTCCCGTGGGAAAAGAGACCCAGTACTTC
NA	TRBV11-1	13	NA	TRBJ2-3	CASSRYGADTQYF	TGTGCCAGCAGCCGATATGGTGCAGATACGCAGTATTTT
TRBD1	TRBV5-4	16	NA	TRBJ2-4	CASSWGGQGTANIQYF	TGTGCCAGCAGTTGGGGGGGACAGGGGACAGCGAACATTCAGTACTTC
TRBD2	TRBV29-1	16	once	TRBJ2-3	CSVEDHGGRSTDTQYF	TGCAGCGTTGAGGATCACGGCGGGAGAAGCACAGATACGCAGTATTTT
NA	TRBV4-1	19	NA	TRBJ1-3	CASSQRSAEMGGSGNTIYF	TGCGCCAGCAGCCAAAGATCCGCCGAGATGGGGGGCTCTGGAAACACCATATATTTT
TRBD2	TRBV28	18	once	TRBJ2-7	CASSPKTLILAGRYEQYF	TGTGCCAGCAGTCCCAAGACTCTAATACTAGCGGGAAGGTACGAGCAGTACTTC
NA	TRBV14	18	NA	TRBJ2-7	CASSLRDQITPHSYEQYF	TGTGCCAGCAGCCTGCGGGACCAAATCACCCCCCACTCCTACGAGCAGTACTTC
NA	TRBV21-1	17	NA	TRBJ2-7	CASSKGYRDNRTYEQYF	TGTGCCAGCAGCAAGGGATACCGGGACAACCGGACCTACGAGCAGTACTTC
TRBD1	TRBV27	12	NA	TRBJ1-1	CASGTGRTEAFF	TGTGCCAGCGGGACAGGGAGAACTGAAGCTTTCTTT
NA	TRBV28	15	NA	TRBJ2-7	CASSFGPGSSYEQYF	TGTGCCAGCAGTTTCGGGCCGGGGAGCTCCTACGAGCAGTACTTC
TRBD2	TRBV15	16	NA	TRBJ2-1	CATSRERLAGTDEQFF	TGTGCCACCAGCAGAGAGCGACTAGCGGGAACCGATGAGCAGTTCTTC
NA	TRBV4-1	12	NA	TRBJ1-2	CASSSFNYGYTF	TGCGCCAGCAGCTCTTTTAACTATGGCTACACCTTC
TRBD1	TRBV5-4	15	NA	TRBJ2-7	CASSLTTGGGYEQYF	TGTGCCAGCAGCTTGACAACAGGGGGCGGGTACGAGCAGTACTTC
TRBD1	TRBV7-9	14	NA	TRBJ1-1	CASRPGTGNTEAFF	TGTGCCAGCCGTCCCGGGACAGGGAACACTGAAGCTTTCTTT
NA	TRBV7-6	15	NA	TRBJ2-7	CASSLGQALTYEQYF	TGTGCCAGCAGCTTAGGACAGGCTTTAACCTACGAGCAGTACTTC